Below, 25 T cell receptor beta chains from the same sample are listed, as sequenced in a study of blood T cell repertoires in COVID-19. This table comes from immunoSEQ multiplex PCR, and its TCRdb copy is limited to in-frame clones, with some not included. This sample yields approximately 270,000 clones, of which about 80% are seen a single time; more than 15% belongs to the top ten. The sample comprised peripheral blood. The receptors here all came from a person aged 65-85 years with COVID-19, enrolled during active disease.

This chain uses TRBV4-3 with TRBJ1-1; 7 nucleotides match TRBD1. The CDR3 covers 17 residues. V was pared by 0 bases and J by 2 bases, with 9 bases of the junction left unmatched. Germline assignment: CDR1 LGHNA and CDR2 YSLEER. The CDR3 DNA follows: TGCGCCAGCAGCCAAGATGATTCGGGACAGCCTAACACTGAAGCTTTCTTT. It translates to CASSQDDSGQPNTEAFF.

DNA for the CDR3: TGTGCCAGCAGCTTAGCCAGTTATCAGCCCCAGCATTTT. Protein: CASSLASYQPQHF. The V and J genes are TRBV7-8 and TRBJ1-5; D uncertain. Between the trimmed V and J ends, which lost 0 bases and 5 bases, there was a span of 5 bases. The germline gives CDR1 SGHVS, CDR2 FQNEAQ. CDR3 size: 13 residues.

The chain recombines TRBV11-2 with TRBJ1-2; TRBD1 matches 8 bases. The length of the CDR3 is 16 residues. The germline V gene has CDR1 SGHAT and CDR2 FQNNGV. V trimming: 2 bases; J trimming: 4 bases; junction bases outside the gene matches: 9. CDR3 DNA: TGTGCCAGCAGCTTAACGACGACAGGGGTGATCTATGGCTACACCTTC. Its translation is CASSLTTTGVIYGYTF.

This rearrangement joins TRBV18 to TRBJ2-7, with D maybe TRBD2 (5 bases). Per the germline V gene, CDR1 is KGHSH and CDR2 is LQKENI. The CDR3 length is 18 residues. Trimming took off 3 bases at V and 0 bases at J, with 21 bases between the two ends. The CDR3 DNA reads TGTGCCAGCTCACCGCTTGGTGGCGGGTCATCAAGCTCCTACGAGCAGTACTTC. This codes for CASSPLGGGSSSSYEQYF.

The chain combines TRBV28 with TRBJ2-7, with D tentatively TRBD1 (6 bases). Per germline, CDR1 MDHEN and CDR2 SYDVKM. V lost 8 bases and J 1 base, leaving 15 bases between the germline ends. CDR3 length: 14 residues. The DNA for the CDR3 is TGTGCCAGCTCTCAGGGGTCTATGTCCTACGAGCAGTACTTC. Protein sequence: CASSQGSMSYEQYF.

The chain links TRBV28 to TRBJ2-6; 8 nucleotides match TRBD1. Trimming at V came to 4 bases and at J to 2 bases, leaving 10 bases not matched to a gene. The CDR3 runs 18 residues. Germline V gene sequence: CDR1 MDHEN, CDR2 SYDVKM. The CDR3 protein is CASSSRRGQFAGANVLTF. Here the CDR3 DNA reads TGTGCCAGCAGTTCCCGCAGGGGGCAATTTGCTGGGGCCAACGTCCTGACTTTC.

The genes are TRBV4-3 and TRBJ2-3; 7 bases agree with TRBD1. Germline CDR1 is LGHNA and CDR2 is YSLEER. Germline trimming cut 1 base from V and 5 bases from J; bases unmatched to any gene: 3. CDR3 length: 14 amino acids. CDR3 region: CASSQAQGVDTQYF. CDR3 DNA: TGCGCCAGCAGCCAAGCTCAGGGGGTAGATACGCAGTATTTT.

The CDR3 DNA follows: TGTGCCAGCAGCCGACAGGGGGCGAGTGGGACTAATGAAAAACTGTTTTTT. This encodes CASSRQGASGTNEKLFF. The rearrangement uses TRBV6-6 and TRBJ1-4, with 10 bases fitting TRBD1. The ends lost 6 bases at V and 2 bases at J; junction bases unmatched: 9. This CDR3 comprises 17 residues. Per the germline V gene, CDR1 is MNHNY and CDR2 is SVGAGI (reference sequence).

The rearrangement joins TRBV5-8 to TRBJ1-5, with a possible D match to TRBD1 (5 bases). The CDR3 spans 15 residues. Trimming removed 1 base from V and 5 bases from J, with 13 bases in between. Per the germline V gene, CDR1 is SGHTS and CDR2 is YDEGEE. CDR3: CASSLRIGGDQPQHF. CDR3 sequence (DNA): TGTGCCAGCAGCTTGAGGATAGGAGGGGATCAGCCCCAGCATTTT.

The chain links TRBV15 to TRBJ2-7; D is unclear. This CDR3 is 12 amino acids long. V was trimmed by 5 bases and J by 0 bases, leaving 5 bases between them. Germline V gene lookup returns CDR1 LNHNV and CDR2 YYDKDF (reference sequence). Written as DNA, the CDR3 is TGTGCCACCAGCTCCCGCTCCTACGAGCAGTACTTC. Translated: CATSSRSYEQYF.

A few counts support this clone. The CDR3 bases are TGTGCCAGCAGCCCAAGCGGGGGGGCCTGGGAGCAGTACTTC. This encodes CASSPSGGAWEQYF. The V gene is TRBV7-2, the J gene TRBJ2-7, with 10 bases matching TRBD2. J was trimmed by 7 bases and V by 5 bases; bases with no gene match: 8. The germline V gene has CDR1 SGHTA and CDR2 FQGNSA. CDR3 size: 14 residues.

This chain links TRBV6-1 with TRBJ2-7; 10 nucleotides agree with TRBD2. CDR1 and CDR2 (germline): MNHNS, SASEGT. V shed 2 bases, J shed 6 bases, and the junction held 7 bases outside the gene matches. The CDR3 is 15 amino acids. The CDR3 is CASSERSGRAGEQYF. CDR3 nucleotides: TGTGCCAGCAGTGAAAGGAGCGGGAGGGCCGGCGAGCAGTACTTC.

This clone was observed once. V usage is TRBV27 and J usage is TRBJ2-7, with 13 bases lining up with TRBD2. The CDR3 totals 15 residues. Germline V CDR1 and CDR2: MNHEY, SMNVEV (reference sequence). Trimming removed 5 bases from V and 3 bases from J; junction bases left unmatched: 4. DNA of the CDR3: TGTGCCAGCAGTCCCAGACTAGCGGGGGGCTACGAGCAGTACTTC. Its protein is CASSPRLAGGYEQYF.

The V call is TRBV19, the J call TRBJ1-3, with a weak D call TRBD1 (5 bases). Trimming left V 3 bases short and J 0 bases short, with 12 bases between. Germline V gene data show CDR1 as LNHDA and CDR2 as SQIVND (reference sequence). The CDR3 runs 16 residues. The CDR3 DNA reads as TGTGCCAGTAGTATCCCCAGGGCCAGCTCTGGAAACACCATATATTTT. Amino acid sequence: CASSIPRASSGNTIYF.

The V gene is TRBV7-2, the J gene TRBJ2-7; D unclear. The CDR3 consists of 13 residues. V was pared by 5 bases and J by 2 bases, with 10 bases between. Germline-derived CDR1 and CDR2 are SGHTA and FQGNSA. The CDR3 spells CASSLLEAYEQYF. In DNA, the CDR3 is TGTGCCAGCAGCCTCCTAGAGGCCTACGAGCAGTACTTC.

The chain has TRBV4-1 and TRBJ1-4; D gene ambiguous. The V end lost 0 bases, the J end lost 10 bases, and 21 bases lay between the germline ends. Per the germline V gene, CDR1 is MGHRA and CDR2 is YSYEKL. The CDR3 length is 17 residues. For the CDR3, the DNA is TGCGCCAGCAGCCAAGATAGTTTGGGCCAAAGATACGGAAAACTGTTTTTT. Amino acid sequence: CASSQDSLGQRYGKLFF.

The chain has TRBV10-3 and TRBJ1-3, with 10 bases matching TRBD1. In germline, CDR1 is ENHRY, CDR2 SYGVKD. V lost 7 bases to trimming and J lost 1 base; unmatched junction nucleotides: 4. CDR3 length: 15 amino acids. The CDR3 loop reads CAITADRGSGNTIYF. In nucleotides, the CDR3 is TGTGCCATCACTGCGGACAGGGGGTCTGGAAACACCATATATTTT.

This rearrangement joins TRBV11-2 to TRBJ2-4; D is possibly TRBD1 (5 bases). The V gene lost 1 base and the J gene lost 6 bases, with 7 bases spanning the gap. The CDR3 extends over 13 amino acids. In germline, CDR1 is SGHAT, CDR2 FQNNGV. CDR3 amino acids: CASSLVDRNIQYF. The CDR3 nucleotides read TGTGCCAGCAGCTTAGTAGACAGAAACATTCAGTACTTC.

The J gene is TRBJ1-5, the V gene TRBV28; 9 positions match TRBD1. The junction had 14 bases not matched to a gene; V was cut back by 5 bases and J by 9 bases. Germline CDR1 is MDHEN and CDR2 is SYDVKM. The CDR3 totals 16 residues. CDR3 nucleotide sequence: TGTGCCAGCAGTCAAACAGGGGGCTCTGCATCATTGCCCCAGCATTTT. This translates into CASSQTGGSASLPQHF.

CDR3 DNA: TGTGCCAGCAGTGAAATCGTGATTCTTAGCTCTGGAAACACCATATATTTT. It translates to CASSEIVILSSGNTIYF. The genes are TRBV2 and TRBJ1-3; D is uncertain. CDR1 SNHLY and CDR2 FYNNEI come from the germline V gene. Trimming cost V 2 bases and J 0 bases, with 14 bases left between them. The CDR3 totals 17 residues.

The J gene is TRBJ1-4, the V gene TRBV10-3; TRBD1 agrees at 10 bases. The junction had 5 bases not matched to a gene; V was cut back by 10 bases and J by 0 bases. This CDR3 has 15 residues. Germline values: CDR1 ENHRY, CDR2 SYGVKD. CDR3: CASRQGAATNEKLFF. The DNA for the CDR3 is TGTGCCAGCCGACAGGGGGCAGCAACTAATGAAAAACTGTTTTTT.

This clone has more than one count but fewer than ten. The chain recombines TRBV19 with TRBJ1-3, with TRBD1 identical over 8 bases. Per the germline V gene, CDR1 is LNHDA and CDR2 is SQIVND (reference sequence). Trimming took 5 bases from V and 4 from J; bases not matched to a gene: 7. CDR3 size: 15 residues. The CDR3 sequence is CASSAGQGSGNTIYF. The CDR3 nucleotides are TGTGCCAGTAGTGCCGGACAGGGTTCCGGAAACACCATATATTTT.

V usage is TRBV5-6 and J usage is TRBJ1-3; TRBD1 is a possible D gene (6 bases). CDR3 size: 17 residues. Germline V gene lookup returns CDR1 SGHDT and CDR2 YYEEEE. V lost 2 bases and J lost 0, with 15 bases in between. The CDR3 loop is CASSFDPGHLSGNTIYF. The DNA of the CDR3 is TGTGCCAGCAGCTTTGACCCGGGACACCTCTCTGGAAACACCATATATTTT.

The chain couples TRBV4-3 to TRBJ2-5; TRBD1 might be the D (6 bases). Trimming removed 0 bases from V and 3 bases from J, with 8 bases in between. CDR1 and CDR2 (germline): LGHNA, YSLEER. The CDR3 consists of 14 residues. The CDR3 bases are TGCGCCAGCAGCCAAGAAAACAGGGAAGAGACCCAGTACTTC. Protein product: CASSQENREETQYF.

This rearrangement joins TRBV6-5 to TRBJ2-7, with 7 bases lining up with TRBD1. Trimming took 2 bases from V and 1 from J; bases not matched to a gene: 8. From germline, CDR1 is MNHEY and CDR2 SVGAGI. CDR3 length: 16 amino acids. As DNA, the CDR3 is TGTGCCAGCAGTTACGCCAGACAGGGCGGGTCCTACGAGCAGTACTTC. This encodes CASSYARQGGSYEQYF.